Listed here is a single TCR beta chain. The source of the sample is a study of Ad26.COV2.S vaccination and SARS-CoV-2 variants. The CDR3 is made up of 14 amino acids. Germline V lookup: CDR1 MNHEY, CDR2 SVGEGT. V lost 4 bases, J lost 8 bases, and 9 bases stayed unmatched. Repertoires were generated with immunoSEQ multiplex PCR, while TCRdb's copy carries only in-frame clones and drops some. This sample has approximately 450,000 clones, with about 93% found just once. The treatment was: about 20 received Ad26.COV2.S at low or high dose, single or two shots; about 5 received placebo; per-sample allocation not given. After the first vaccine or placebo injection, samples were drawn on day 63.

The V and J genes are TRBV6-2 or TRBV6-3 and TRBJ1-2; 8 bases map to TRBD1. This sample comprised peripheral blood, obtained in a trial of Ad26.COV2.S vaccine versus placebo. This TCR came from a person aged 18-65 years who received the Ad26.COV2.S COVID-19 vaccine or a placebo. CDR3 in DNA: TGTGCCAGCAGTTGGAGCGGCAGGGGGCTCGGCTACACCTTC. It translates to CASSWSGRGLGYTF.